The 10 T cell receptor beta chains listed next were all sequenced from one sample in a study of T cells in lung cancer brain metastases. The protocol was immunoSEQ multiplex PCR, while the TCRdb copy is restricted to in-frame clones and leaves out a portion. The data hold 1,000 to 1,500 clones, with roughly 91% observed a single time. The sample was tumor tissue from a brain metastasis. Receptor source: a man aged 70-80 years with non-small cell lung cancer that had spread to the brain.

The V call is TRBV9, the J call TRBJ1-6, with D unclear. CDR3 length: 16 amino acids. Trimming removed 4 bases at V and 8 bases at J, with 19 bases between. Germline V lookup: CDR1 SGDLS, CDR2 YYNGEE. The CDR3 region is CASSPPLRGKDSPLHF. The CDR3 DNA follows: TGTGCCAGCAGCCCCCCCCTGCGAGGGAAAGATTCACCCCTCCACTTT.

V is TRBV18 and J is TRBJ2-5; unclear D gene. Matching the DNA end better, TRBJ2-7 makes the J call doubtful. This CDR3 spans 12 amino acids. Germline CDR1 KGHSH, CDR2 LQKENI. CDR3 in amino acids: CASSPALNEQYF. Written as DNA, the CDR3 is TGTGCCAGCTCACCGGCCTTAAACGAGCAGTACTTC.

In regard to this clone: Germline is not matched at one junction end, which may reflect a read error. The gene calls are TRBV2 and TRBJ1-1, with D unresolved. The CDR3 is 15 residues long. Per germline, CDR1 SNHLY and CDR2 FYNNEI. The CDR3 loop reads CASSERRAGGTEAFF. The CDR3 DNA follows: TGCGCCAGCAGTGAACGTAGGGCTGGTGGAACTGAAGCTTTCTTT.

This clone showed up just a few times. V and J are TRBV7-9 and TRBJ1-5; D gene uncertain. The CDR3 runs 14 residues. Per germline, CDR1 SEHNR and CDR2 FQNEAQ (reference sequence). Trimming took 3 bases from V and 3 from J, leaving 9 bases between them. The chain's CDR3 is CASSFGSSNQPQHF. The CDR3, as DNA: TGTGCCAGCAGCTTCGGCAGCTCCAATCAGCCCCAGCATTTT.

The V gene is TRBV4-3, the J gene TRBJ1-2; 7 positions agree with TRBD1. The V and J ends lost 4 bases and 4 bases, in that order; junction bases with no gene match: 15. The CDR3 covers 17 residues. Germline V gene lookup returns CDR1 LGHNA and CDR2 YSLEER. CDR3 DNA: TGCGCCAGCAGCCCATACCGGGACAGCTCTTTTGGCTATGGCTACACCTTC. Protein sequence: CASSPYRDSSFGYGYTF.

The CDR3 sequence: CASSTGSRGVLGEQYF. The DNA of the CDR3 is TGTGCCAGCAGCACCGGGTCAAGAGGGGTCTTGGGGGAGCAGTACTTC. The genes are TRBV6-6 and TRBJ2-7, with D possibly called TRBD1 or TRBD2 (5 bases each). The germline V gene has CDR1 MNHNY and CDR2 SVGAGI (reference sequence). CDR3 size: 16 residues. V lost 6 bases to trimming and J lost 7 bases, with 25 bases between them.

The chain uses TRBV9 and TRBJ1-3; D unresolved. Trimming took off 0 bases at V and 2 bases at J, with 9 bases between the two ends. Germline loops: CDR1 SGDLS, CDR2 YYNGEE. The CDR3 runs 15 residues. The CDR3 region has the DNA TGTGCCAGCAGCGTAGCCGGGATCCCTGGAAACACCATATATTTT. Encoded protein: CASSVAGIPGNTIYF. Full variable domain (remainder filled in from reference TRBV9 and TRBJ1-3): DSGVTQTPKHLITATGQRVTLRCSPRSGDLSVYWYQQSLDQGLQFLIQYYNGEERAKGNILERFSAQQFPDLHSELNLSSLELGDSALYFCASSVAGIPGNTIYFGEGSWLTVV.

The rearrangement links TRBV19 to TRBJ1-1; no reliable D call. Trimming cost V 3 bases and J 3 bases, with 14 bases left between them. There are 15 residues in the CDR3. The germline V gene has CDR1 LNHDA and CDR2 SQIVND (reference sequence). The CDR3 DNA is TGTGCCAGTAGTATGACCCCCCAGGCGTACACTGAAGCTTTCTTT. Its translation is CASSMTPQAYTEAFF.

This chain joins TRBV2 and TRBJ2-5; 7 bases fit TRBD1. Matching the DNA end better, TRBJ2-7 makes the J call doubtful. The germline V gene has CDR1 SNHLY and CDR2 FYNNEI. The CDR3 spans 15 residues. The CDR3 here is CASRSPDRLSYEQYF. The DNA for the CDR3 is TGTGCCAGCAGATCACCGGACAGGCTCTCCTACGAGCAGTACTTC.

In the case of this clone: Germline is not matched at one junction end, which may reflect a read error. The gene calls are TRBV18 and TRBJ1-5; tentative D call: TRBD1 (6 bases). From germline, CDR1 is KGHSH and CDR2 LQKENI. CDR3 length: 15 amino acids. The CDR3 here is CASSPKDSDNQPQHF. The CDR3 nucleotides are TGTGCTAGCTCACCAAAGGACAGTGACAATCAGCCCCAGCATTTT.